This T cell receptor (beta chain) was obtained from a study of identical twins. TCRdb reprocessed the 5' RACE reads with MiXCR, giving one entry per CDR3 protein. In the table there are about 330,000 distinct CDR3 sequences, over 9% of which are singletons. The CDR3 length is 16 residues. In germline, CDR1 is KGHDR, CDR2 SFDVKD. Trimming removed 5 bases from V and 5 bases from J; junction bases left unmatched: 12. Only a few counts were recorded for this clonotype. These data also featured in a second study, about yellow fever vaccine responses in identical twins. That source notes: Reportedly, twins' vaccine T cell responses looked partly convergent and partly personalized.

J is TRBJ2-5 and V is TRBV24-1; 8 nucleotides align to TRBD2. The receptor comes from a woman younger than 30 in good health. Sample: CD8+ T cells sorted from blood. The CDR3, as DNA: TGTGCCACCAGTGTATGTCGGCGGGGGGTACGGGAGACCCAGTACTTC. It translates to CATSVCRRGVRETQYF.